This T cell receptor (beta chain) was captured in a study of yellow fever vaccine responses in identical twins. TCRdb independently ran MiXCR on the RT-PCR reads; one entry per CDR3 protein. This sample has over 8,500 distinct CDR3 sequences, with 80% to 85% found just once. Study-wide results and caveats: Twins' vaccine T cell response reportedly seemed partly convergent, partly personalized.

A note on this clonotype: As yet, its antigen is unknown.

The specimen was T cells from blood (PBMCs), unsorted or a sorted subset (not recorded which), collected before or after yellow fever vaccination (not recorded which). This TCR came from a woman between 18 and 29 years old who received the yellow fever vaccine.

CDR3 bases: TGCGCCAGCAGCCCAGCCGCAGGGTCCACTGAAGCTTTCTTT. Translated, it gives CASSPAAGSTEAFF. V is TRBV5-1 and J is TRBJ1-1, with TRBD1 as a possible D gene (5 bases). The ends were cut back, 4 bases at V and 4 bases at J, with 14 bases in the middle. Per the germline V gene, CDR1 is SGHRS and CDR2 is YFSETQ. The CDR3 covers 14 residues.